This T cell receptor (beta chain) originates from a study of blood T cell repertoires in COVID-19. Clones were sequenced by immunoSEQ multiplex PCR, and TCRdb holds only the in-frame ones, with some missing. Among 140,000 to 150,000 clones, roughly 80% were seen once, and the ten largest hold just over 6%. This clone has just one count. This CDR3 comprises 16 residues. Trimming took off 1 base at V and 0 bases at J, with 7 bases between the two ends. Germline V gene data show CDR1 as SNHLY and CDR2 as FYNNEI. Either two negative PCRs, clearance, or symptom resolution qualified Cohort 3 donors as recovered.

Sequencing was carried out using PBMCs or T cells enriched from blood (not recorded which). This TCR came from a woman between 45 and 65 years old who had recovered from COVID-19. This chain links TRBV2 with TRBJ2-6; no firm D call. The CDR3 region has the DNA TGTGCCAGCAGTGAAGTGGGCGTCTCTGGGGCCAACGTCCTGACTTTC. This encodes CASSEVGVSGANVLTF.